These 14 T cell receptor beta chains share one sample of origin, sequenced in a study of blood T cells in healthy people across ages. Next came a second PCR, run for about 6 to 12 cycles, which used a sample-barcoded 5' primer along with a J-beta primer mix. TCRdb analysed the 5' RACE reads with MiXCR anew, one entry per CDR3 protein. The repertoire has 780,000 or so distinct CDR3 sequences, approximately 60% of them found once; the top ten carry about 26%. The sample comprised blood. The source of these receptors is a man aged 35-49 years in good health.

This clonotype has only a few counts. This chain links TRBV5-5 with TRBJ1-5; the D is unclear. CDR1 SGHKS and CDR2 YYEKEE come from the germline V gene (reference sequence). Trimming shortened V by 0 bases and J by 2 bases, and 9 bases separated the two germline ends. The CDR3 has 15 amino acids. In DNA form, the CDR3 reads TGTGCCAGCAGCTTGGCGGGGTTAGGCAATCAGCCCCAGCATTTT. Protein product: CASSLAGLGNQPQHF.

The chain couples TRBV29-1 to TRBJ2-1; 9 positions match TRBD2. Losses at the gene ends were 4 bases for V and 4 bases for J; bases not matched to a gene: 14. The CDR3 covers 17 residues. The germline V gene encodes CDR1 SQVTM and CDR2 ANQGSEA. CDR3 protein: CSVAGTSSVLGYNEQFF. Here the CDR3 DNA reads TGCAGCGTTGCCGGGACTAGCAGTGTTCTTGGATACAATGAGCAGTTCTTC.

As concerns this clonotype: A read error may produce the germline difference seen at one junction end. The chain is built from TRBV20-1 and TRBJ2-5, with 7 positions matching TRBD1. The CDR3 has 16 amino acids. Germline V lookup: CDR1 DFQATT, CDR2 SNEGSKA (reference sequence). CDR3 sequence reads: CSAGDLTGDKGETQYF. CDR3 nucleotides: TGCAGTGCTGGAGATCTCACAGGGGATAAGGGAGAGACCCAGTACTTC.

This clonotype was detected a few times. The V gene is TRBV25-1, the J gene TRBJ2-1; D is undetermined. Germline V gene data show CDR1 as MGHDK and CDR2 as SYGVNS. This CDR3 region has 12 residues. With 5 bases removed from V and 7 bases from J, the gap between germline ends came to 9 bases. CDR3 DNA: TGTGCCAGCAGTAGCCACCAAAATGAGCAGTTCTTC. It codes for CASSSHQNEQFF.

The CDR3 protein is CASSLLTNTYNEQFF. CDR3 coding DNA: TGTGCCAGCAGCTTATTAACTAACACCTACAATGAGCAGTTCTTC. The chain is built from TRBV7-8 and TRBJ2-1; unclear D gene. The germline V gene encodes CDR1 SGHVS and CDR2 FQNEAQ. The CDR3 totals 15 residues. V lost 2 bases and J 2 bases, leaving 10 bases between the germline ends.

This chain joins TRBV10-3 and TRBJ2-3; TRBD2 might be the D (6 bases). Germline CDR1 and CDR2: ENHRY and SYGVKD. V gave up 11 bases and J gave up 0 bases, with 18 bases separating them. The CDR3 covers 15 residues. CDR3 sequence: CAVALGTPSTDTQYF. The CDR3 region has the DNA TGTGCCGTCGCTCTGGGGACTCCTAGCACAGATACGCAGTATTTT.

V usage is TRBV6-1 and J usage is TRBJ1-1, with unresolved D. CDR1 is MNHNS, CDR2 SASEGT, per germline. Trimming pared 1 base from V and 0 bases from J, leaving 9 bases between. This CDR3 contains 15 residues. CDR3 sequence reads: CASSEGSIMNTEAFF. CDR3 sequence (DNA): TGTGCCAGCAGTGAAGGGTCGATCATGAACACTGAAGCTTTCTTT.

The chain uses TRBV7-2 and TRBJ1-2, with TRBD1 matching 7 bases. This CDR3 has 14 amino acids. Trimming cost V 5 bases and J 6 bases; bases outside gene matches: 9. Per germline, CDR1 SGHTA and CDR2 FQGNSA. The CDR3: CASSPVGTVNGYTF. In nucleotides, the CDR3 is TGTGCCAGCAGCCCTGTAGGGACAGTGAATGGCTACACCTTC.

About this clonotype itself: Since a much larger clone is just one base distant, this may be a read error. The chain couples TRBV5-1 to TRBJ2-5, with D possibly being TRBD1 or TRBD2 (6 bases each). Per the germline V gene, CDR1 is SGHRS and CDR2 is YFSETQ. The CDR3 contains 16 residues. CDR3 DNA sequence: TGCGCCAACAGCTTGGAGGGCAGGGGCCAACAAGAGACCCAGTACTTC. It yields the protein CANSLEGRGQQETQYF.

This rearrangement joins TRBV20-1 to TRBJ2-2; TRBD1 agrees at 8 bases. V lost 0 bases and J lost 2; bases outside the gene matches: 5. CDR1 is DFQATT, CDR2 SNEGSKA, per germline (reference sequence). The CDR3 has 16 amino acids. The CDR3: CSARDGDRGNTGELFF. CDR3 sequence (DNA): TGCAGTGCTAGAGACGGCGACAGGGGAAACACCGGGGAGCTGTTTTTT.

V gene TRBV7-3 combines with J gene TRBJ1-2; no definite D call. In germline, CDR1 is SGHTA, CDR2 FQGTGA. V was pared by 2 bases and J by 6 bases, with 10 bases between. The CDR3 consists of 13 residues. Here the CDR3 DNA reads TGTGCCAGCAGCTTACACCCCGGGAATGGCTACACCTTC. This sequence encodes CASSLHPGNGYTF.

The genes are TRBV11-3 and TRBJ2-6; possibly TRBD1 or TRBD2 for D (5 bases each). Germline V gene data show CDR1 as SGHNT and CDR2 as YENEEA. CDR3 length: 19 residues. Between the trimmed V and J ends, which lost 5 bases and 0 bases, there was a span of 20 bases. The CDR3 sequence is CASSLSTGTAASGANVLTF. CDR3 nucleotide sequence: TGTGCCAGCAGCCTATCCACCGGGACCGCCGCCTCTGGGGCCAACGTCCTGACTTTC.

This clonotype was found many times. The genes are TRBV7-9 and TRBJ2-3; 9 bases are a match to TRBD2. This CDR3 has 18 amino acids. CDR1 SEHNR and CDR2 FQNEAQ come from the germline V gene (reference sequence). V lost 1 base and J lost 0; bases outside the gene matches: 8. CDR3 in amino acids: CASSLGSGGPSSTDTQYF. The CDR3 DNA sequence: TGTGCCAGCAGCTTAGGGAGCGGGGGGCCAAGTAGCACAGATACGCAGTATTTT.

V is TRBV7-9 and J is TRBJ1-6; 9 nucleotides agree with TRBD1. The CDR3 has 15 residues. Trimming cost V 6 bases and J 9 bases; bases outside gene matches: 9. From germline, CDR1 is SEHNR and CDR2 FQNEAQ (reference sequence). DNA of the CDR3: TGTGCCAGCAGTTTTCCGGGACAGGGCGGTTCACCCCTCCACTTT. This encodes CASSFPGQGGSPLHF.